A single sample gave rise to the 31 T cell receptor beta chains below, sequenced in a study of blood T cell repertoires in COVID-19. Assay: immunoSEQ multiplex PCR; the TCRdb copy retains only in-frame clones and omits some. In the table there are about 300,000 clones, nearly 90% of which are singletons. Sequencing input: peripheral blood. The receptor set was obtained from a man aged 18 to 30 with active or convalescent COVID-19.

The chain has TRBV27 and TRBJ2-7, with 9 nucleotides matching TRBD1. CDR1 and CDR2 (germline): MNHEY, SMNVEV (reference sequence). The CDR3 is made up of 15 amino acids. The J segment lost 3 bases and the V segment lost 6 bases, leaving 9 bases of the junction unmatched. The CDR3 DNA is TGTGCCAGCAGGGGGACCGGGACAGGGTACTACGAGCAGTACTTC. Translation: CASRGTGTGYYEQYF.

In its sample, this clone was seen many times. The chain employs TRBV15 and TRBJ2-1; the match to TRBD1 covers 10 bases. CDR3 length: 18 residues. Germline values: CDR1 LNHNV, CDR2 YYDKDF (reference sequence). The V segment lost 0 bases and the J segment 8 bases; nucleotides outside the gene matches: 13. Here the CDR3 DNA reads TGTGCCACCAGCAGAGATTCGAATACCGGGACAGGGGTCCATGAGCAGTTCTTC. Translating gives CATSRDSNTGTGVHEQFF.

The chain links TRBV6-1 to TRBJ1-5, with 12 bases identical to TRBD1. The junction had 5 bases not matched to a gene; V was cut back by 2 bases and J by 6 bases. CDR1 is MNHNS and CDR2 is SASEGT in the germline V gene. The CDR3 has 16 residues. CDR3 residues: CASSERGTGGSQPQHF. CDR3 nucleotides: TGTGCCAGCAGTGAAAGGGGGACAGGGGGCTCTCAGCCCCAGCATTTT.

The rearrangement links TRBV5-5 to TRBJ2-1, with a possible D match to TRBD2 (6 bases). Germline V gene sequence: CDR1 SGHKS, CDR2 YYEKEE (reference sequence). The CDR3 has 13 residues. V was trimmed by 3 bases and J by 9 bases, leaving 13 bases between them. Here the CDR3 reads CASSWDPGSEQFF. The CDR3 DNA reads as TGTGCCAGCAGCTGGGACCCCGGGAGTGAGCAGTTCTTC.

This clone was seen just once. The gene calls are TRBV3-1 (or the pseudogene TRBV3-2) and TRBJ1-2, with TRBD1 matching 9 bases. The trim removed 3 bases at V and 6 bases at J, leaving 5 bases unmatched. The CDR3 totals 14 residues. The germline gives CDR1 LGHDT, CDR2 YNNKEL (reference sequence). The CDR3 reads CASSHTGGAHGYTF. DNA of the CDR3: TGTGCCAGCAGCCACACAGGGGGCGCCCATGGCTACACCTTC.

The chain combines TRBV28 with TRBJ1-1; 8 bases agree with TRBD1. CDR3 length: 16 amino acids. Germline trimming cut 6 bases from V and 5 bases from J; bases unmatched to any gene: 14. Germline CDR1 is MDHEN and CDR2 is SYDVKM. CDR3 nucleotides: TGTGCCAGCAGCCGGCCGGGGCAGGGGGCAAGAACTGAAGCTTTCTTT. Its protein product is CASSRPGQGARTEAFF.

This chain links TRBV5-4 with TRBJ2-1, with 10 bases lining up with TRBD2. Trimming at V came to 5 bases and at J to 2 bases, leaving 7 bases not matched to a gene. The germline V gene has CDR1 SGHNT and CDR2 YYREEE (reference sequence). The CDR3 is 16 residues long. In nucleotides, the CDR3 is TGTGCCAGCAGTCCCCTAGCGGGGGACCCCTACAATGAGCAGTTCTTC. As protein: CASSPLAGDPYNEQFF.

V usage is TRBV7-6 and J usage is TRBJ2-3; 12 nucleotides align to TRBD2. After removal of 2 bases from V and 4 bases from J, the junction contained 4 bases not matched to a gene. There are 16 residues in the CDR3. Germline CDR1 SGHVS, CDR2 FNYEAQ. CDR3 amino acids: CASSLQSSGGADTQYF. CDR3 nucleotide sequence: TGTGCCAGCAGCTTACAGTCTAGCGGGGGGGCAGATACGCAGTATTTT.

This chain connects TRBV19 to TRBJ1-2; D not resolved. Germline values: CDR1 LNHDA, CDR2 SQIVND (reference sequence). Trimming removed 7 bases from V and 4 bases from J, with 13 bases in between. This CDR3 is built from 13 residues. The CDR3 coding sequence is TGTGCCAGTACCCCCTCGGAGACCTATGGCTACACCTTC. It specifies CASTPSETYGYTF.

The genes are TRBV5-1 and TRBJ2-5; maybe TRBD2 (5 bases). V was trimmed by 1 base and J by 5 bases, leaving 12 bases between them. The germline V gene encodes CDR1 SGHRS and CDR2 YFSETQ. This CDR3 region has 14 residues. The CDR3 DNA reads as TGCGCCAGCAGCTTGAGGCTAGCCGGTGAGACCCAGTACTTC. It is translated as CASSLRLAGETQYF.

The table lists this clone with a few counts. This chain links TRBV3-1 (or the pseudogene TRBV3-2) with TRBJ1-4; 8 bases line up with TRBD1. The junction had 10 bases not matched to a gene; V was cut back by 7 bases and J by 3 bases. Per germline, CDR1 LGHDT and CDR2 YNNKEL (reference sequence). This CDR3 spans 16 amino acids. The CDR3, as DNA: TGTGCCAGCACCCCAGGGGGCGCGCAGCCTAATGAAAAACTGTTTTTT. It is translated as CASTPGGAQPNEKLFF.

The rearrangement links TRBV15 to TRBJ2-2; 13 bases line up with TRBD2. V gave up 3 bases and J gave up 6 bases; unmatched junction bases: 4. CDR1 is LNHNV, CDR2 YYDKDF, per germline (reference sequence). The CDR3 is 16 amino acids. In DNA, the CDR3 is TGTGCCACCAGCAGCGGACTAGCGGGGGTCGCCGGGGAGCTGTTTTTT. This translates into CATSSGLAGVAGELFF.

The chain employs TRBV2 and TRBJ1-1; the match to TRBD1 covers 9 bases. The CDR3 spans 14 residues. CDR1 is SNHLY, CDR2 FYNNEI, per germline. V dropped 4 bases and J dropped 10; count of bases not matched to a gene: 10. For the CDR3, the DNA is TGTGCCAGCAGTGGACGGGACAGGGTTGTGTTAGCTTTCTTT. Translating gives CASSGRDRVVLAFF.

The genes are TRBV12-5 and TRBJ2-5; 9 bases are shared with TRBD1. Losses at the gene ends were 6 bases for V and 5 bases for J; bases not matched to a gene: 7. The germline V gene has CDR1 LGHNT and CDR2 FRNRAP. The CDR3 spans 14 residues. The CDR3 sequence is CASGDRTGDETQYF. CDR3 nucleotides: TGTGCTAGTGGCGATAGGACAGGGGACGAGACCCAGTACTTC.

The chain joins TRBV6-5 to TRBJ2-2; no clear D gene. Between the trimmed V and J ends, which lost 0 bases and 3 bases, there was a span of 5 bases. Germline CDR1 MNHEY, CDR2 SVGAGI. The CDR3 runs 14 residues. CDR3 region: CASSYSGYTGELFF. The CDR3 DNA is TGTGCCAGCAGTTACTCCGGGTACACCGGGGAGCTGTTTTTT.

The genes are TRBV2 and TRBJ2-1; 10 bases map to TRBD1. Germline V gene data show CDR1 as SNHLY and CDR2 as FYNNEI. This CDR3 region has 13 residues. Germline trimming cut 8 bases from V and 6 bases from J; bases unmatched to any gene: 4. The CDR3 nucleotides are TGTGCCAGCGGAAGGACAGGGGGCAATGAGCAGTTCTTC. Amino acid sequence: CASGRTGGNEQFF.

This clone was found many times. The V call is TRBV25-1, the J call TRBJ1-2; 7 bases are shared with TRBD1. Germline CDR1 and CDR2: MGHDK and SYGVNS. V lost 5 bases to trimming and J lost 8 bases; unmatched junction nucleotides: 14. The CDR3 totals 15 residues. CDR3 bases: TGTGCCAGCAGTCCCCGGACAGGTGGAAGGGTAGGCTACACCTTC. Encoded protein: CASSPRTGGRVGYTF.

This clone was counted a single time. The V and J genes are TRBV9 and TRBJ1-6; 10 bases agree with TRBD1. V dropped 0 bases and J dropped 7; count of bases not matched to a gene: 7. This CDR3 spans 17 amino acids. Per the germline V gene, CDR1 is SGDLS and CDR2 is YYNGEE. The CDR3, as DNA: TGTGCCAGCAGCGTAGCTCGGGACAGGGGCCTAAATTCACCCCTCCACTTT. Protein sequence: CASSVARDRGLNSPLHF.

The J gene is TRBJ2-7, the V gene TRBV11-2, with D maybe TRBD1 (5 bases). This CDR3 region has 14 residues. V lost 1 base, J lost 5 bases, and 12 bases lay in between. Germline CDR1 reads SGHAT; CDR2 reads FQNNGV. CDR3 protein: CASSLAQGLDEQYF. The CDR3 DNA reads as TGTGCCAGCAGCTTAGCTCAGGGCCTTGACGAGCAGTACTTC.

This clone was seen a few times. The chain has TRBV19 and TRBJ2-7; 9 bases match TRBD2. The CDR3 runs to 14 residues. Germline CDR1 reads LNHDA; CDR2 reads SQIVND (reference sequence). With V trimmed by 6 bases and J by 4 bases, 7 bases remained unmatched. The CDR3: CASRTTSGQYEQYF. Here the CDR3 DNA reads TGTGCCAGTAGAACGACTAGCGGACAATACGAGCAGTACTTC.

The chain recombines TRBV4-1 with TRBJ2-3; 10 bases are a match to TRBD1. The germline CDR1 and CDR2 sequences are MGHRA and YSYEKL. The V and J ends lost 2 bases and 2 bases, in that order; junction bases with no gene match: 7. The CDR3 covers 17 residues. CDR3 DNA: TGCGCCAGCAGCCAAACGGACAGGGGGGACCCCACAGATACGCAGTATTTT. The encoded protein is CASSQTDRGDPTDTQYF.

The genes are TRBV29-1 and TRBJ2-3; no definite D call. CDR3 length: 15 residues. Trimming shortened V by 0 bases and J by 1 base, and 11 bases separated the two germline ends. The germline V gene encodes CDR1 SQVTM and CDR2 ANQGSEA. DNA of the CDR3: TGCAGCGTTGAAGATCAGTACACCGGCACAGATACGCAGTATTTT. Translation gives CSVEDQYTGTDTQYF.

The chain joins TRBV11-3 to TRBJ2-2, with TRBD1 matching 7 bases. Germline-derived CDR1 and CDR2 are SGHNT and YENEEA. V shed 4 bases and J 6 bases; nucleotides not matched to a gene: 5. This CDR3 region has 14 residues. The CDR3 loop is CASSSQQGSGELFF. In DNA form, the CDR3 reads TGTGCCAGCAGCTCCCAACAGGGGTCCGGGGAGCTGTTTTTT.

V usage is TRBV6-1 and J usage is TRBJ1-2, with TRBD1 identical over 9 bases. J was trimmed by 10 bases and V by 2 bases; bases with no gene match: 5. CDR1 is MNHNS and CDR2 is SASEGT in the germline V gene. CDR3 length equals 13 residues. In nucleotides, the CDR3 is TGTGCCAGCAGTGAAATCGGACAGGGGTTCTACACCTTC. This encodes CASSEIGQGFYTF.

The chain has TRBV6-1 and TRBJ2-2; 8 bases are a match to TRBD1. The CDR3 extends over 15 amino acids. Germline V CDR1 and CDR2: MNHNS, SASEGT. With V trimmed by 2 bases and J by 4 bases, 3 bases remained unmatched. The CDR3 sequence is CASSELQGATGELFF. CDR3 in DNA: TGTGCCAGCAGTGAACTGCAGGGGGCCACCGGGGAGCTGTTTTTT.

CDR3 amino acids: CASSLGAGGGDTQYF. CDR3 coding DNA: TGTGCCAGCAGCTTGGGAGCGGGGGGGGGAGATACGCAGTATTTT. The chain combines TRBV5-4 with TRBJ2-3; 10 bases are shared with TRBD2. J gave up 5 bases and V 0 bases, and 3 bases lay outside the gene matches. The CDR3 runs to 15 residues. The germline V gene has CDR1 SGHNT and CDR2 YYREEE (reference sequence).

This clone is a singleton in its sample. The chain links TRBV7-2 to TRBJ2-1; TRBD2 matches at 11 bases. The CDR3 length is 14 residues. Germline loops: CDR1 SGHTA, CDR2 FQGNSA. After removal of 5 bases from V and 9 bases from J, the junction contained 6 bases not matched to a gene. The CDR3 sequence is CASSGLAGGGEQFF. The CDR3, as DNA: TGTGCCAGCAGCGGGCTAGCGGGGGGAGGTGAGCAGTTCTTC.

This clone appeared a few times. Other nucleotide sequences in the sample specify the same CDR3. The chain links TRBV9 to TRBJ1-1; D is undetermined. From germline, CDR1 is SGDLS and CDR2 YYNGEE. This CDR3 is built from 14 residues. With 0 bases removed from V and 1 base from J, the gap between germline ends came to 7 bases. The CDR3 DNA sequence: TGTGCCAGCAGCGTAGTATCGGGGAACACTGAAGCTTTCTTT. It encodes CASSVVSGNTEAFF.

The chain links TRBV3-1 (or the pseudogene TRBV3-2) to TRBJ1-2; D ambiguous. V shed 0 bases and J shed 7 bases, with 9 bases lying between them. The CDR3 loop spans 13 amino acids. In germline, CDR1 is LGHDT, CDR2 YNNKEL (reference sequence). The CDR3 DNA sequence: TGTGCCAGCAGCCAAGATATGGGGAGTGGCTACACCTTC. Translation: CASSQDMGSGYTF.

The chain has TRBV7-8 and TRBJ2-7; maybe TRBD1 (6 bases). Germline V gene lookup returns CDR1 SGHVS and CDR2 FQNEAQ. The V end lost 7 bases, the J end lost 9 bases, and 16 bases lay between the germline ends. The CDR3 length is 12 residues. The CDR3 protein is CASILQGRGQYF. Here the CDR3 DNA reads TGTGCCAGCATCCTACAGGGTAGGGGGCAGTACTTC.

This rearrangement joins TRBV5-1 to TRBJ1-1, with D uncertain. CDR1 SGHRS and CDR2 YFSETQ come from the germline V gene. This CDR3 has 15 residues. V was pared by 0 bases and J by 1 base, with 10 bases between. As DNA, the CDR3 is TGCGCCAGCAGCTTGGTGGCGGGAGGGAACACTGAAGCTTTCTTT. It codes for CASSLVAGGNTEAFF.